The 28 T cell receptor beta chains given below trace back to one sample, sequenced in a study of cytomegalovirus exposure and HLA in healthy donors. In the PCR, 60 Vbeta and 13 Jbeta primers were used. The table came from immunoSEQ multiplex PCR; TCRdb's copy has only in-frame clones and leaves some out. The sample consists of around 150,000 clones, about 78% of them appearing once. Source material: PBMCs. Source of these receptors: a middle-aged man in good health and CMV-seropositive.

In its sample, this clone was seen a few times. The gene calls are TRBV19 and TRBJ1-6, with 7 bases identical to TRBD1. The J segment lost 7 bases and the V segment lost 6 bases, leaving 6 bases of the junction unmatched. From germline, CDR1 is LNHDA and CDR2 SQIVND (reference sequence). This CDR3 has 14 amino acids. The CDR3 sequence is CASSKTGENSPLHF. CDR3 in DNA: TGTGCCAGTAGCAAAACAGGGGAGAATTCACCCCTCCACTTT.

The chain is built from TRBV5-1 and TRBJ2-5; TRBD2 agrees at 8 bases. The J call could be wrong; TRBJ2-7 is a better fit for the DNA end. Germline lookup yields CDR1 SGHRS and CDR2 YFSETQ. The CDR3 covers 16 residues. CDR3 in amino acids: CASSPTGGLAGYEQYF. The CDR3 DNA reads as TGCGCCAGCAGCCCAACGGGAGGGCTAGCGGGCTACGAGCAGTACTTC.

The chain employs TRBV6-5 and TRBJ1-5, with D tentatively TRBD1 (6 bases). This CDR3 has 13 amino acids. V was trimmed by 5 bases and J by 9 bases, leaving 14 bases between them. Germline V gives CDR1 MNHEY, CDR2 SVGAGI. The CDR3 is CASSVQGWGPQHF. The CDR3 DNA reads TGTGCCAGCAGTGTTCAGGGGTGGGGGCCCCAGCATTTT.

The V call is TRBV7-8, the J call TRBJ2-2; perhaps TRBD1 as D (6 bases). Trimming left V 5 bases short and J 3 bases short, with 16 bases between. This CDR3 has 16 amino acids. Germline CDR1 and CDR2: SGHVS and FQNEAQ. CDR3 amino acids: CASSQGTRWDTGELFF. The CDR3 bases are TGTGCCAGCAGCCAAGGGACACGGTGGGACACCGGGGAGCTGTTTTTT.

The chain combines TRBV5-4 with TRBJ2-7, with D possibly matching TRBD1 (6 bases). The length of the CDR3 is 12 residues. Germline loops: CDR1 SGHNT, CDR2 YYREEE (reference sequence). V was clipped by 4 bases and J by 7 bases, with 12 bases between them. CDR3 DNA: TGTGCCAGCAGCACCGAACAGGGAGAGCAGTACTTC. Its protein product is CASSTEQGEQYF.

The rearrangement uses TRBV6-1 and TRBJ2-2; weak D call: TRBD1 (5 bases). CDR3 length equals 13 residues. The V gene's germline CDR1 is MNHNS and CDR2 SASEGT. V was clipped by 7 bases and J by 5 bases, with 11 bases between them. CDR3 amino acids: CASKQVGTGELFF. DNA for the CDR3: TGTGCCAGCAAACAGGTGGGGACCGGGGAGCTGTTTTTT.

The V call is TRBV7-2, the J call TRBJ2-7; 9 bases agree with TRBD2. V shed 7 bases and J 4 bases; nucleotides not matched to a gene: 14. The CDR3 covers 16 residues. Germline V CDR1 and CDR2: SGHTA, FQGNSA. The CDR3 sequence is CASTSGMVAGVYEQYF. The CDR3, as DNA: TGTGCCAGCACCTCGGGTATGGTAGCGGGAGTTTACGAGCAGTACTTC.

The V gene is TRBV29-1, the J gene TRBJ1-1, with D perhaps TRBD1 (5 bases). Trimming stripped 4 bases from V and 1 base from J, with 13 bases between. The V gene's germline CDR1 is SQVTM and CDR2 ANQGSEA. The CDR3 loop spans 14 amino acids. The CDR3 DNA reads TGCAGCGTTGGAGGACTGGGGGGGAACACTGAAGCTTTCTTT. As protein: CSVGGLGGNTEAFF.

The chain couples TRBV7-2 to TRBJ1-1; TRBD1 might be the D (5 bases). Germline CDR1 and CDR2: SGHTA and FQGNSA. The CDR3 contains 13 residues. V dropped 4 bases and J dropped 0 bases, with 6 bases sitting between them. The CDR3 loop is CASSSTVNTEAFF. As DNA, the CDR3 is TGTGCCAGCAGCTCGACAGTGAACACTGAAGCTTTCTTT.

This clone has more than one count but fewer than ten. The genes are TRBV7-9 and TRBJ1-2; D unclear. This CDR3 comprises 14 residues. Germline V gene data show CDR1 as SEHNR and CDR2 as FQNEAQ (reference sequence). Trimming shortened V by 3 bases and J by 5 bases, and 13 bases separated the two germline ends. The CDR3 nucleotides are TGTGCCAGCAGCTTTACCGGATCACAGTATGGCTACACCTTC. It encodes CASSFTGSQYGYTF.

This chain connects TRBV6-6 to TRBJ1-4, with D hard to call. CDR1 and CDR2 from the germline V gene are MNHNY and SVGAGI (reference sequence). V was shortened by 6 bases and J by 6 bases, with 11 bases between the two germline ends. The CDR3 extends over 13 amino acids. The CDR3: CASRQMLDEKLFF. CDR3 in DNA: TGTGCCAGCAGACAAATGTTGGATGAAAAACTGTTTTTT.

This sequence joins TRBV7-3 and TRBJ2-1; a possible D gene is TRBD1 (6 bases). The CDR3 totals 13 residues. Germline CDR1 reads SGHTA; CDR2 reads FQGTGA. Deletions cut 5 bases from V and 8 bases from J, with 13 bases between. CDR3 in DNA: TGTGCCAGCAGCCTCCGACAGGAGGATGAGCAGTTCTTC. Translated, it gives CASSLRQEDEQFF.

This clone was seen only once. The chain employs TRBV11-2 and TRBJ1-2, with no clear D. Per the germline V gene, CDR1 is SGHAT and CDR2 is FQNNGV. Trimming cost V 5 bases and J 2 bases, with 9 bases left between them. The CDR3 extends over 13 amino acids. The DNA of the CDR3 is TGTGCCAGCAGCCCTGACGGGAACTATGGCTACACCTTC. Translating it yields CASSPDGNYGYTF. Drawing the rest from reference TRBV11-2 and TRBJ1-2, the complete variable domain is EAGVAQSPRYKIIEKRQSVAFWCNPISGHATLYWYQQILGQGPKLLIQFQNNGVVDDSQLPKDRFSAERLKGVDSTLKIQPAKLEDSAVYLCASSPDGNYGYTFGSGTRLTVV.

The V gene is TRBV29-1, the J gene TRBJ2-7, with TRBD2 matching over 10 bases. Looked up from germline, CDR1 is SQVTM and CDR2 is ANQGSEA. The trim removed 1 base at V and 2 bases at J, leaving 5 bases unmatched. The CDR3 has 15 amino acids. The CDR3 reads CSVEGTSGTTYEQYF. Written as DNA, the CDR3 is TGCAGCGTTGAAGGGACTAGCGGCACCACCTACGAGCAGTACTTC.

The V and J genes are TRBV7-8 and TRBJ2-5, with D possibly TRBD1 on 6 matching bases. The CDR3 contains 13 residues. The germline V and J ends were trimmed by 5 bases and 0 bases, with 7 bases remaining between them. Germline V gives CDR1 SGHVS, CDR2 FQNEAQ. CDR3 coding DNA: TGTGCCAGCAGCGGGACATACCAAGAGACCCAGTACTTC. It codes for CASSGTYQETQYF.

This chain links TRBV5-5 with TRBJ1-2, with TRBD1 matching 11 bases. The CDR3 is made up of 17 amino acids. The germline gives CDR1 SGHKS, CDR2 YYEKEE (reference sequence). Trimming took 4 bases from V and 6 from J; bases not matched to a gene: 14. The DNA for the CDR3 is TGTGCCAGCAGCGTAACCGGACAGGGGGCTGGGTTTGATGGCTACACCTTC. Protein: CASSVTGQGAGFDGYTF.

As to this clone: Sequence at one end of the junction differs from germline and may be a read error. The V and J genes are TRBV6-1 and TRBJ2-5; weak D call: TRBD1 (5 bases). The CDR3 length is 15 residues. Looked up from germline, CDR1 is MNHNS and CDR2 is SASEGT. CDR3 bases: TGTGCCAGCAGTGAACGATCGGCAGGGATAGAGAGCCAGTACTTC. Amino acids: CASSERSAGIESQYF.

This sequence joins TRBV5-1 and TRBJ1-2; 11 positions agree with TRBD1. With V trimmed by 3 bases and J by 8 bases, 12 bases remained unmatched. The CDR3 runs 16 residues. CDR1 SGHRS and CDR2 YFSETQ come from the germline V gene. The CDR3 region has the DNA TGCGCCAGCAGCTCTGCAGGGACAGGGGGTTCGGGCGGCTACACCTTC. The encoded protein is CASSSAGTGGSGGYTF.

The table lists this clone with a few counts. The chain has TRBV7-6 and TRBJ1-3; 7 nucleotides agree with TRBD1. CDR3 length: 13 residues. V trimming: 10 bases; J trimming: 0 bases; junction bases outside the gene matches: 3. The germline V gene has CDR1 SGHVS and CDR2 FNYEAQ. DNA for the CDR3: TGTGCCACCGGACAGGCCTCTGGAAACACCATATATTTT. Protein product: CATGQASGNTIYF.

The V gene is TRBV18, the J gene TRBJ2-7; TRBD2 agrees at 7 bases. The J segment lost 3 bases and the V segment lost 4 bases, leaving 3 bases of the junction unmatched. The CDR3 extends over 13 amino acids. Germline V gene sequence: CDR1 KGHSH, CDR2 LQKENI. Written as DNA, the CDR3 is TGTGCCAGCTCACGCACGGGGGGCTACGAGCAGTACTTC. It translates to CASSRTGGYEQYF.

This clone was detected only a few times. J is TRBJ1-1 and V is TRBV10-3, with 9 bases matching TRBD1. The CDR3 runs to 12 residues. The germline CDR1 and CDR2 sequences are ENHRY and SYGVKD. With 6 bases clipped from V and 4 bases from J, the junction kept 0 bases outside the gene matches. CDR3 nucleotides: TGTGCCATCAGACAGGGGGCCACTGAAGCTTTCTTT. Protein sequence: CAIRQGATEAFF.

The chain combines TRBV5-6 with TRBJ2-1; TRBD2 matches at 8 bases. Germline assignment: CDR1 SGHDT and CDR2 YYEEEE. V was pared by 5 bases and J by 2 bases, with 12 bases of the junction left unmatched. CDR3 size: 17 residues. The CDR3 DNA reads TGTGCCAGCAGTAAGAAGAGGCTAGCGGGTACCTACAATGAGCAGTTCTTC. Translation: CASSKKRLAGTYNEQFF.

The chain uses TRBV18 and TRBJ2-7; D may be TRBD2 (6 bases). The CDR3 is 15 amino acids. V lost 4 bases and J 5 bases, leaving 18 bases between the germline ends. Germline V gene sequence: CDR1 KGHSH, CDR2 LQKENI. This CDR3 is CASSLPGTQRNEQYF. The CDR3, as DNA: TGTGCCAGCTCACTGCCCGGGACTCAAAGGAACGAGCAGTACTTC.

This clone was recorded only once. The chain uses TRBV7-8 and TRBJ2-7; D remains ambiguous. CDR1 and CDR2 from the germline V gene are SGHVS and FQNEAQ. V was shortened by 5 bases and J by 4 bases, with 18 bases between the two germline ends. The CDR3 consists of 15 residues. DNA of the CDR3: TGTGCCAGCAGCCTTAGAATAAGCGTTGGGTACGAGCAGTACTTC. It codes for CASSLRISVGYEQYF.

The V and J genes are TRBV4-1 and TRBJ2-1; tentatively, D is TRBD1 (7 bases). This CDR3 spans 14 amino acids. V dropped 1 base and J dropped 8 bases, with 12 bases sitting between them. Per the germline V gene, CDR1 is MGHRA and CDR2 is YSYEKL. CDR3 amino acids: CASSQAFRGDEQFF. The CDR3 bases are TGCGCCAGCAGCCAAGCCTTCAGGGGGGATGAGCAGTTCTTC.

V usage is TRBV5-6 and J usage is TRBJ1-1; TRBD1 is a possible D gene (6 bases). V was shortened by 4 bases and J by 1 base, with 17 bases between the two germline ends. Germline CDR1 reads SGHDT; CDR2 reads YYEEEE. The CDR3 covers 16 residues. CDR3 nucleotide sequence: TGTGCCAGCAGCCTCCCCCCCGACAGGAGGAACACTGAAGCTTTCTTT. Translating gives CASSLPPDRRNTEAFF.

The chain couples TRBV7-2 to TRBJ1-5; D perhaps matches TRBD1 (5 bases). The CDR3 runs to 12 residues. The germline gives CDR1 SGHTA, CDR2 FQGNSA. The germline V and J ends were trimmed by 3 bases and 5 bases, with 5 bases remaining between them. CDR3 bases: TGTGCCAGCAGCTTCAGGGATCAGCCCCAGCATTTT. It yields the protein CASSFRDQPQHF.

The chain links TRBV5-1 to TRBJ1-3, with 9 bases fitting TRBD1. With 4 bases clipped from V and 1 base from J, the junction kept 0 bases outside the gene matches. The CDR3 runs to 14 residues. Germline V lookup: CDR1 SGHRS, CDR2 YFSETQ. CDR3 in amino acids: CASSDRGSGNTIYF. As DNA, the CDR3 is TGCGCCAGCAGCGACAGGGGGTCTGGAAACACCATATATTTT. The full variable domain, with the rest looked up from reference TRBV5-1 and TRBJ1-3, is KAGVTQTPRYLIKTRGQQVTLSCSPISGHRSVSWYQQTPGQGLQFLFEYFSETQRNKGNFPGRFSGRQFSNSRSEMNVSTLELGDSALYLCASSDRGSGNTIYFGEGSWLTVV.